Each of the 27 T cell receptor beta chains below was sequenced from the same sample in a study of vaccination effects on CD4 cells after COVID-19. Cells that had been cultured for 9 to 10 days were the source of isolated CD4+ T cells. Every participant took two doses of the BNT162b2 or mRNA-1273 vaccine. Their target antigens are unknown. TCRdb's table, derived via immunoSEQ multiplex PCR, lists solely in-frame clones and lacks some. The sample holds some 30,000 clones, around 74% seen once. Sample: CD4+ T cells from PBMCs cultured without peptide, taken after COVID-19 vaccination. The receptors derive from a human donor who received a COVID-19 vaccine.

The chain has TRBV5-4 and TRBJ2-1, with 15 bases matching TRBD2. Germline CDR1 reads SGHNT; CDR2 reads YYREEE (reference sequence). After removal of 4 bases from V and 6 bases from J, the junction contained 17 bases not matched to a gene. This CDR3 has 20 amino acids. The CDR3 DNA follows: TGTGCCAGCAGCGGGGGAGTTAGGACTAGCGGGAGGGCGGGCGCCAATGAGCAGTTCTTC. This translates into CASSGGVRTSGRAGANEQFF.

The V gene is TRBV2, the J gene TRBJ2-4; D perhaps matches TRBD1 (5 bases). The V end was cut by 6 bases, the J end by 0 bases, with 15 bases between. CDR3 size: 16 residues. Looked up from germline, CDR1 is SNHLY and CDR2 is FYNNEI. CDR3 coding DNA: TGTGCCAGCAGCGTTCCAGGGCAACTAGCCAAAAACATTCAGTACTTC. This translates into CASSVPGQLAKNIQYF.

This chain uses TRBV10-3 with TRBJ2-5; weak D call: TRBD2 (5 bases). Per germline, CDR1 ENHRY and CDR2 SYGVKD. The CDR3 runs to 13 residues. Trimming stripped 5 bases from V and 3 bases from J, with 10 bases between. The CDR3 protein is CAISRTEEETQYF. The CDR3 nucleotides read TGTGCCATCAGTAGGACGGAGGAAGAGACCCAGTACTTC.

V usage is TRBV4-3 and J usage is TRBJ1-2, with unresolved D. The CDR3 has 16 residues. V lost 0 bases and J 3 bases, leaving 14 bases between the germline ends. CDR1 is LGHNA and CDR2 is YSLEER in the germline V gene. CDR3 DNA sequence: TGCGCCAGCAGCCAAGATCGCGGTAGGAGGGACTATGGCTACACCTTC. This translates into CASSQDRGRRDYGYTF.

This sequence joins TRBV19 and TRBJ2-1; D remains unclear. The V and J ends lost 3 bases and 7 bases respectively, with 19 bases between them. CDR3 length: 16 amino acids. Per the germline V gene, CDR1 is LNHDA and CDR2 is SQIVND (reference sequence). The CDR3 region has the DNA TGTGCCAGTAGTATTGATTGGGAAATCAGAAGTAATGAGCAGTTCTTC. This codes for CASSIDWEIRSNEQFF.

The CDR3 sequence is CASSLSRGAGADTQYF. CDR3 nucleotide sequence: TGTGCCAGCAGCCTTTCGAGGGGAGCGGGGGCAGATACGCAGTATTTT. The chain uses TRBV4-2 and TRBJ2-3; 8 positions match TRBD2. Germline V lookup: CDR1 LGHNA, CDR2 YNFKEQ. The CDR3 length is 16 residues. V trimming: 4 bases; J trimming: 4 bases; junction bases outside the gene matches: 10.

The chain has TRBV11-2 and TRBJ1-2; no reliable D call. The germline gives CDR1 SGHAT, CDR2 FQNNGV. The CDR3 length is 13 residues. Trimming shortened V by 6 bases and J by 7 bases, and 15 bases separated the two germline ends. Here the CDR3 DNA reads TGTGCCAGCAGTTTCGGGTTCCGGGGTGGCTACACCTTC. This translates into CASSFGFRGGYTF.

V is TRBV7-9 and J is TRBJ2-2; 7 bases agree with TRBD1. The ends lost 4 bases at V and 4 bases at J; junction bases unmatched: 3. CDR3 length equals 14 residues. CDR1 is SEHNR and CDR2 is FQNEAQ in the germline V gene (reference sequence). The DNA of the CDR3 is TGTGCCAGCAGCTCACAGGGGAGCACCGGGGAGCTGTTTTTT. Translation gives CASSSQGSTGELFF.

The CDR3 coding sequence is TGTGCCAGCAGCTTGGAGGGAAAAACAGGCCCGAACACCGGGGAGCTGTTTTTT. As protein: CASSLEGKTGPNTGELFF. This sequence joins TRBV5-6 and TRBJ2-2; possible D gene TRBD1, 5 bases. Germline V gives CDR1 SGHDT, CDR2 YYEEEE. The CDR3 length is 18 residues. The V gene lost 0 bases and the J gene lost 0 bases, with 15 bases spanning the gap.

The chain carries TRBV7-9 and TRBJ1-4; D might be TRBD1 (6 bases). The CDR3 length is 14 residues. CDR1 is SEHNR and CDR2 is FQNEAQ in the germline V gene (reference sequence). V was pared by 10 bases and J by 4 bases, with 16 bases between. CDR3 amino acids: CATGKGGLNEKLFF. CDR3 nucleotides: TGTGCCACGGGGAAGGGGGGCCTTAATGAAAAACTGTTTTTT.

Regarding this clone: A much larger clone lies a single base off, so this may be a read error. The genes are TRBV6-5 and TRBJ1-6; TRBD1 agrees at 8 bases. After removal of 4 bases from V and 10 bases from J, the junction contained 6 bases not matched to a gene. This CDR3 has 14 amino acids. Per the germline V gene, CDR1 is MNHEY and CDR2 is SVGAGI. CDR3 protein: CASSSGQGRSPLHF. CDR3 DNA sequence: TGTGCCAGCAGTTCCGGACAGGGAAGGTCACCCCTCCACTTT.

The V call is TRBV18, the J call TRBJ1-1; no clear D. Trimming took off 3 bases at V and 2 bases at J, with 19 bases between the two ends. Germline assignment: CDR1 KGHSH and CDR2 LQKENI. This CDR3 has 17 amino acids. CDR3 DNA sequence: TGTGCCAGCTCACCCCTAAACGGAGGTGGGGTAAACACTGAAGCTTTCTTT. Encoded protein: CASSPLNGGGVNTEAFF.

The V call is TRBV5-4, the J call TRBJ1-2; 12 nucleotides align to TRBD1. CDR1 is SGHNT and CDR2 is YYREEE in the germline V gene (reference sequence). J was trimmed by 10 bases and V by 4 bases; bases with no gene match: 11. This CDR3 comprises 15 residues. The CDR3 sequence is CASSEPPGQGALYTF. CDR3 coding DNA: TGTGCCAGCAGCGAACCACCGGGACAGGGGGCCCTCTACACCTTC.

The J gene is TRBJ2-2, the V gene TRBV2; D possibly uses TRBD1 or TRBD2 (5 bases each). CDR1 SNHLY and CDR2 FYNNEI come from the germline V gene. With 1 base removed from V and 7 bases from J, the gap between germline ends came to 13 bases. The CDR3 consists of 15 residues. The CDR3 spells CASSEGRLGVGELFF. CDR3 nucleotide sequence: TGTGCCAGCAGTGAAGGAAGGTTGGGGGTCGGGGAGCTGTTTTTT.

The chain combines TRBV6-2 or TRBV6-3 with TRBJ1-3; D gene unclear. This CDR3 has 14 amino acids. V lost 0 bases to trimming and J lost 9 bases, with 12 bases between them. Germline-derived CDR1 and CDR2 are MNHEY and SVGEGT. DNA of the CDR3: TGTGCCAGCAGTTACTCTGGTGGTCGCGGCACCATATATTTT. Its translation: CASSYSGGRGTIYF.

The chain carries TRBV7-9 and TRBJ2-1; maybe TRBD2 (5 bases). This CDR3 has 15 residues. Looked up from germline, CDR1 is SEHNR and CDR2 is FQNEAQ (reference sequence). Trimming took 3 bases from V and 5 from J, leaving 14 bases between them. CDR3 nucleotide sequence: TGTGCCAGCAGCTTGGCAAGAGGGATCCACAATGAGCAGTTCTTC. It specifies CASSLARGIHNEQFF.

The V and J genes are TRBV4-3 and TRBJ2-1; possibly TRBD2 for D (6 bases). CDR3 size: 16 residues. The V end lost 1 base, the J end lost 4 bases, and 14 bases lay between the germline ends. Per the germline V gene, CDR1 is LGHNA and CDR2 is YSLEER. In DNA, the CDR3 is TGCGCCAGCAGCCAAGGGCATAGCGGAAATTACAATGAGCAGTTCTTC. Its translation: CASSQGHSGNYNEQFF.

The CDR3 DNA follows: TGCGCCAGCAGCTTCGGCGGGAGGCGCACAGATACGCAGTATTTT. This gives the protein CASSFGGRRTDTQYF. The chain joins TRBV5-1 to TRBJ2-3; 8 bases fit TRBD2. The CDR3 is 15 residues long. V lost 2 bases and J lost 1; bases outside the gene matches: 3. From germline, CDR1 is SGHRS and CDR2 YFSETQ.

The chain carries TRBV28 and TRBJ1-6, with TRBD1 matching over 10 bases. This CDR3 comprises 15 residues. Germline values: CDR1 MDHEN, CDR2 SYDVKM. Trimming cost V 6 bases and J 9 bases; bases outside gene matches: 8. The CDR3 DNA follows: TGTGCCAGCAGACCACCCGGGACAGGGGTTTCACCCCTCCACTTT. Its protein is CASRPPGTGVSPLHF.

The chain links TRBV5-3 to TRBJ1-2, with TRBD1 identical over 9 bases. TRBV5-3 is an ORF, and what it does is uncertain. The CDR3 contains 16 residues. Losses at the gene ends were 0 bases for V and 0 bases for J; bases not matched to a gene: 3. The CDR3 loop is CARSLAGQGANYGYTF. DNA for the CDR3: TGTGCCAGAAGCTTGGCGGGACAGGGAGCTAACTATGGCTACACCTTC.

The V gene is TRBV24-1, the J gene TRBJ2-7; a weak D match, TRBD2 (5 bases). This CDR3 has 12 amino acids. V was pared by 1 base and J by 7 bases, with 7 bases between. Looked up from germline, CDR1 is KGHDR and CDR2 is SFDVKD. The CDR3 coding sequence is TGTGCCACCAGTGATTTCGCGGGTGAGCAGTACTTC. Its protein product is CATSDFAGEQYF.

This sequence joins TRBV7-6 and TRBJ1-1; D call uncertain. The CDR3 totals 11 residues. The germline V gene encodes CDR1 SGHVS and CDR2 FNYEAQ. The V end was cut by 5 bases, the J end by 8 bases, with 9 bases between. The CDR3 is CASSRTWEAFF. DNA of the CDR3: TGTGCCAGCAGCCGGACCTGGGAAGCTTTCTTT. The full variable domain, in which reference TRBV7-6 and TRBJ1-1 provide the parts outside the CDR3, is GAGVSQSPRYKVTKRGQDVALRCDPISGHVSLYWYRQALGQGPEFLTYFNYEAQQDKSGLPNDRFSAERPEGSISTLTIQRTEQRDSAMYRCASSRTWEAFFGQGTRLTVV.

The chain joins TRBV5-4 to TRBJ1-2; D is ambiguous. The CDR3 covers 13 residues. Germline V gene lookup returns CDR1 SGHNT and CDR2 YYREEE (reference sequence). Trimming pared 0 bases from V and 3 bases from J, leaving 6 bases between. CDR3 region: CASSLDGYYGYTF. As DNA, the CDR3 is TGTGCCAGCAGCTTGGACGGGTACTATGGCTACACCTTC.

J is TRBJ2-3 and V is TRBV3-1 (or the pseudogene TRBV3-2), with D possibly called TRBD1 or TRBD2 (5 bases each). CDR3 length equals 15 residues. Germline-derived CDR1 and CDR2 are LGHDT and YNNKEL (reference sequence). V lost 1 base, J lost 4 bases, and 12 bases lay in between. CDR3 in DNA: TGTGCCAGCAGCCAAGGGGGTGGGGACGCAGATACGCAGTATTTT. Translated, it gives CASSQGGGDADTQYF.

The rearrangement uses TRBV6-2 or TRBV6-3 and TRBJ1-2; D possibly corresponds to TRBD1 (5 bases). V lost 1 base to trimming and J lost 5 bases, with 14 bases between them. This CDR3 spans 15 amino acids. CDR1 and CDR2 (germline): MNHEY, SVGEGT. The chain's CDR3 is CASSYWGSGRYGYTF. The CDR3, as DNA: TGTGCCAGCAGTTACTGGGGGTCGGGGAGATATGGCTACACCTTC.

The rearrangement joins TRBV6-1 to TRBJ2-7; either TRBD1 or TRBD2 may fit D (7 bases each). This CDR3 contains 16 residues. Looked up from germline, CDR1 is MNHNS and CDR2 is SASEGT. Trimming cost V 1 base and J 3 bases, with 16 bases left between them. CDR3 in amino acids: CASSEGRGGAYYEQYF. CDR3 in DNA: TGTGCCAGCAGTGAAGGCAGGGGGGGGGCGTACTACGAGCAGTACTTC.

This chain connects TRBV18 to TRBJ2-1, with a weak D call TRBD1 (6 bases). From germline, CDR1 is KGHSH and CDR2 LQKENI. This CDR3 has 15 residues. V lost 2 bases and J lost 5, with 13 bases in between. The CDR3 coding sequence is TGTGCCAGCTCACCATTGGGGACACACAACAATGAGCAGTTCTTC. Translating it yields CASSPLGTHNNEQFF.